This is a list of T cell receptor beta chains from one sample in a study of cytomegalovirus exposure and HLA in healthy donors. Profiled with immunoSEQ multiplex PCR; TCRdb holds only in-frame clones, not every one. Of 60,000 to 85,000 clones listed, about 79% are singletons. The sample was PBMCs. The receptor source for this set is a man between 65 and 85 years old in good health and CMV-seropositive. Each CDR3 is given with its conserved first and last residue. Fields, in order: J gene, CDR3 length, D gene, V gene, clone size, CDR3 DNA, CDR3 protein. The D gene is left open where the match is weak. Only some rows state a clone size, as once, few, many or a class for expanded clones.

J: TRBJ2-7
length: 15
D: -
V: TRBV5-1
size: -
DNA: TGCGCCAGCAGCACGACAGCCCTCGGATCGGGCGAGCAGTACTTC
CDR3: CASSTTALGSGEQYF

J: TRBJ2-1
length: 14
D: -
V: TRBV11-1
size: -
DNA: TGTGCCAGCAGCTTTACGGGACTGAACAATGAGCAGTTCTTC
CDR3: CASSFTGLNNEQFF

J: TRBJ2-3
length: 16
D: TRBD2
V: TRBV5-1
size: once
DNA: TGCGCCAGCAGCTTGGCGGGGGGAGCCAACACAGATACGCAGTATTTT
CDR3: CASSLAGGANTDTQYF

J: TRBJ1-1
length: 15
D: TRBD1
V: TRBV2
size: -
DNA: TGTGCCAGCCTGGAGAGGGGGCCGACGGGAACTGAAGCTTTCTTT
CDR3: CASLERGPTGTEAFF

J: TRBJ2-2
length: 18
D: -
V: TRBV21-1
size: -
DNA: TGTGCCAGCAGCATATCCCGTACTAGACAGGACTACACCGGGGAGCTGTTTTTT
CDR3: CASSISRTRQDYTGELFF

J: TRBJ2-2
length: 15
D: TRBD2
V: TRBV28
size: -
DNA: TGTGCCAGCAGTCTAGCGGGAGGGCCCATCGGGGAGCTGTTTTTT
CDR3: CASSLAGGPIGELFF

J: TRBJ2-7
length: 14
D: -
V: TRBV9
size: -
DNA: TGTGCCAGCAGCGTAGACTTAGGGGACACCGAGCAGTACTTC
CDR3: CASSVDLGDTEQYF

J: TRBJ2-7
length: 15
D: TRBD1
V: TRBV6-5
size: -
DNA: TGTGCCAGCAGTAAATTGGACAGGGCAAGCTACGAGCAGTACTTC
CDR3: CASSKLDRASYEQYF

J: TRBJ2-1
length: 13
D: -
V: TRBV7-3
size: -
DNA: TGTGCCAGCAGCTCGGACTACCTCAATGAGCAGTTCTTC
CDR3: CASSSDYLNEQFF

J: TRBJ2-7
length: 14
D: -
V: TRBV5-1
size: -
DNA: TGCGCCAGCAGCTTGGTTCGGGACTCCTACGAGCAGTACTTC
CDR3: CASSLVRDSYEQYF

J: TRBJ1-5
length: 15
D: -
V: TRBV28
size: few
DNA: TGTGCCAGCAGTTTAGGCATCGGAGAGGGCCAGCCCCAGCATTTT
CDR3: CASSLGIGEGQPQHF

J: TRBJ2-1
length: 15
D: -
V: TRBV4-2
size: -
DNA: TGTGCCAGCAGCCAAGATAAAACTCTACACAATGAGCAGTTCTTC
CDR3: CASSQDKTLHNEQFF

J: TRBJ2-1
length: 14
D: TRBD1
V: TRBV30
size: -
DNA: TGTGCCTGGGGGCTAGGGGGCGCGGAGAATGAGCAGTTCTTC
CDR3: CAWGLGGAENEQFF

J: TRBJ1-6
length: 14
D: -
V: TRBV2
size: -
DNA: TGTGCCAGCAGTGAGGGAGGACTCAATTCACCCCTCCACTTT
CDR3: CASSEGGLNSPLHF

J: TRBJ2-3
length: 15
D: TRBD1
V: TRBV7-9
size: -
DNA: TGTGCCAGCAGCCTCTCCCGGACAGGGACAGATACGCAGTATTTT
CDR3: CASSLSRTGTDTQYF

J: TRBJ2-7
length: 14
D: -
V: TRBV5-6
size: -
DNA: TGTGCCAGCAGCTTCGTGGCAGGGGTCTACGAGCAGTACTTC
CDR3: CASSFVAGVYEQYF

J: TRBJ2-3
length: 15
D: TRBD2
V: TRBV7-7
size: -
DNA: TGTGCCAGCAGCCCGGGCAGGGAGGGGACAGATACGCAGTATTTT
CDR3: CASSPGREGTDTQYF

J: TRBJ1-4
length: 12
D: -
V: TRBV7-2
size: -
DNA: TGTGCCAGCAGCCGGAGTGCTGAAAAACTGTTTTTT
CDR3: CASSRSAEKLFF

J: TRBJ2-1
length: 11
D: -
V: TRBV27
size: -
DNA: TGTGCCAGCAGAGAGTACAATGAGCAGTTCTTC
CDR3: CASREYNEQFF

J: TRBJ2-5
length: 16
D: -
V: TRBV28
size: -
DNA: TGTGCCAGCAGTTTCCCCTACACTAGCAGCGGAGAGACCCAGTACTTC
CDR3: CASSFPYTSSGETQYF

J: TRBJ1-2
length: 14
D: TRBD1
V: TRBV6-5
size: -
DNA: TGTGCCAGCAGTACACGACAGGGGGCCTATGGCTACACCTTC
CDR3: CASSTRQGAYGYTF